This TCR beta chain was obtained from a study of T cell responses to AZD1222 COVID-19 vaccine. Regarding the study as a whole: Possibly, clonal diversity was underestimated; donors were largely white British and included more females.

V was trimmed by 4 bases and J by 7 bases, leaving 14 bases between them. There are 13 residues in the CDR3. The germline gives CDR1 MNHEY, CDR2 SMNVEV (reference sequence). With respect to this clone: What it binds is not known.

Repertoires were generated with immunoSEQ multiplex PCR, while TCRdb's copy carries only in-frame clones and drops some. The table shows roughly 150,000 clones, with about 93% occurring only once. The rearrangement uses TRBV27 and TRBJ2-7; D gene ambiguous. Sequencing was performed on peripheral blood, taken on day 0 of AZD1222 vaccination. The sequence was obtained from an adult in good health. CDR3 bases: TGTGCCAGCAGTTCCTGGGCCTCGGGTGAGCAGTACTTC. It encodes CASSSWASGEQYF.